This note documents a single TCR beta chain sequence. The clone's antigen remains unknown. No qualities accompany the bases; no much larger clone lies one base away. TCR CDR3 regions were amplified from genomic DNA by multiplex PCR using the deep immunoSEQ assay. For each cell subset, the extracted genomic DNA was distributed evenly across all wells of several immunoSEQ 96-well plates, and each plate served as one replicate. Each replicate PCR for sorted subsets received roughly 200 ng genomic DNA, equal to about 29,000 T cell genomes. The purified libraries were quantified using a Qubit 3.0 fluorometer, sized with a Bioanalyzer 2100, and then quantified again using the KAPA Library Quantification kit. Every immunoSEQ 96-well plate was sequenced on a separate single-read 150-cycle Illumina NextSeq 550 flow cell. The published analysis was carried out like this. Because only junctional sequences without quality scores were contained in the immunoSEQ output, filtering matching that applied to full-length reads could not be performed. Sequences were annotated with PyIR, a Python wrapper for IgBLAST v1.9, using IMGT germline references to assign V/J genes and CDR3. Any read was removed if the V/J assignment was weak (E-value above 1e-6), the CDR3 was missing, or the read contained stop codons, out-of-frame junctions, or ambiguous translated residues. V3J clonotypes were defined by identical inferred V gene, J gene, and CDR3 amino acid sequence. Percentage overlap between repertoires was calculated by dividing the number of shared unique clonotypes by the size of the smaller repertoire. RTK rarefaction, the Chao1 estimator, and Recon v2.1 estimates of unobserved clonotypes were used to assess repertoire richness. For all TCRbeta clonotypes obtained by the gDNA method from a handful of donors, generation probabilities were computed with OLGA. Drawn from immuneACCESS, this table holds only the in-frame rearrangements with V and J called that TCRdb kept. Clones are partly lost; checked studies trace under half to an unresolved V gene and leave the rest unexplained. V, J and clone size were drawn from that table, and D and trimming were deduced from the DNA. The sample table holds 1 million to 1.3 million clones, of which approximately 80% were seen once. In total, the top ten clones hold 0.5% to 0.65% of the sample.

This record belongs to a study of shared clonotypes between healthy human individuals (TCRdb year 2020). Concerning the study at large: The cohort comprised a couple of women and three men aged 18 to 49 years. For each donor, CD4 naive and CD4 memory were each run on three plates, CD8 naive on two plates, and CD8 memory on one plate. To increase sequencing depth and limit assay-specific biases, TCR repertoire library preparation and sequencing were carried out by different laboratories using diverse techniques. Per donor, leukapheresis produced somewhere between about 0.8 and 9 billion PBMCs. To estimate repertoire size and how much clonotype sharing occurs between individuals, the study deeply sequenced the blood TCR repertoires of about five healthy adults. The study at large found these results: Sampling was restricted to blood, and TCR repertoires in tissue are likely to differ from TCR repertoires in blood. Pairwise subsampling indicated that sequencing depth was expected to affect the degree of clonotype sharing among donors. About 5% of naive CD4, approximately 3.7% of naive CD8, roughly 2.4% of memory CD4, and 0.35% to 0.4% of memory CD8 clonotypes were shared across a few donors. Compared with non-shared clonotypes, clonotypes shared by all four sorted-subset donors had higher generation probabilities. Incomplete sequencing was indicated by rarefaction of sorted-subset datasets, despite the large sequencing depth. The genetic and exposure-history diversity represented was limited by the small number of donors. Estimated clonotype richness was generally larger for naive than for memory subsets.

The donors were healthy, HIV-negative adults who had no recently reported acute infections or vaccinations. Every donor was a Caucasian adult living in Nashville, Tennessee, USA. CD4+ T cells were enriched through magnetic negative selection, after which naive cells were positively selected on CD45RA and the remaining negative fraction served as the memory subset. After blood collection by leukapheresis, PBMCs were isolated using Ficoll-Histopaque density gradient centrifugation and then cryopreserved in the vapor phase of liquid nitrogen. Purity and quantity of every magnetically sorted T cell population were checked by analytical flow cytometry. From each sorted fraction, genomic DNA was isolated and quantified by UV absorbance on a Nanodrop 2000c. V loses 6 bases, J loses 0 bases, and the germline ends lie 8 bases apart. Via the germline V gene, CDR1 is MNHEY and CDR2 SVGAGI. Measured from the cysteine to the phenylalanine, the CDR3 is 13 residues long. Only the CDR3 DNA is retained, 39 bases long and in frame from the first base.

Sequenced material: memory CD4+ T cells from PBMCs. Explained via the paper, the cell subset or site label denotes: CD45RA-negative fraction. The sequence joins TRBV6-5 to TRBJ1-1; there is no confident call for the D gene. The sequence came from a man between 18 and 29 years old in good health. Some clones in this sample may be carry-over from other donors' samples. The CDR3 is CASRRRMNTEAFF. The nucleotides read TGTGCCAGCAGGAGACGGATGAACACTGAAGCTTTCTTT.